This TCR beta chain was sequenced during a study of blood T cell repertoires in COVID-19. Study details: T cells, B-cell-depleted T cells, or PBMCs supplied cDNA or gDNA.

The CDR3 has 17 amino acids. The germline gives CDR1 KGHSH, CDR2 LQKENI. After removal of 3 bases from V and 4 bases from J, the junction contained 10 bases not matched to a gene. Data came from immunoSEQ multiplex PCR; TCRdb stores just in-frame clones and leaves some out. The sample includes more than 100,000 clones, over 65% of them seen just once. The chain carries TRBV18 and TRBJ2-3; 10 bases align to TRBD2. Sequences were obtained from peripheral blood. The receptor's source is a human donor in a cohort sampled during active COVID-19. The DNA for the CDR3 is TGTGCCAGCTCACCCTTACGGGCTAGCGGGGGCCCAGATACGCAGTATTTT. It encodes CASSPLRASGGPDTQYF.